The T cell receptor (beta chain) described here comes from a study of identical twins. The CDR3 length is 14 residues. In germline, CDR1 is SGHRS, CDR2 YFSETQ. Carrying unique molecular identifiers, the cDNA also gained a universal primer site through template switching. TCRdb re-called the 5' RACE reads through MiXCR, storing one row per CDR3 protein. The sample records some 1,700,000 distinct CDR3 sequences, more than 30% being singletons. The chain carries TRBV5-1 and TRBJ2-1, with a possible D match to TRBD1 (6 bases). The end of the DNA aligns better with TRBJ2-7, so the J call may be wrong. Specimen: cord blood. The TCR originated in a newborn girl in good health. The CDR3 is CASSRDTDRNEQYF. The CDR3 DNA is TGCGCCAGCAGCCGGGACACTGACAGGAATGAGCAGTACTTC.